This TCR beta chain was documented in a study of beta chain features in type 1 diabetes (dated by TCRdb to about 2018). General notes on the study: Mean age, gender distribution, total cell number and subset yield were not different between patients and healthy donors. A total of 100 million to 110 million sorted cells were examined across all samples, and a strong correlation was observed between cell number per subset and RNA yield. The study compared TCRB repertoires of sorted circulating CD4+ T cell subsets between recently diagnosed type 1 diabetes patients and matched healthy donors. Regulatory and stem cell-like memory subsets were isolated from only 8 patients and about eight healthy donors, whereas naive and central memory subsets came from all 30 or so donors. The paper as a whole reports these results and caveats: The naive, central memory and regulatory TCRB repertoires appeared to resemble one another more closely among patients than among healthy donors. Because small numbers of individuals were included in the HLA sub-analyses, any influence of HLA type on TCRB rearrangement was left unresolved. PCR may preferentially amplify shorter templates, but because patient and control samples were amplified and corrected together, any resulting skew would affect both groups equally. Because cDNA was sequenced instead of genomic DNA, highly expressing activated cells could be over-represented, though the groups showed no difference in activation or CD3 levels. Patients with type 1 diabetes made fewer insertions and deleted more nucleotides at VDJ recombination sites, implying thymic rearrangement abnormalities. In all four CD4+ subsets, TCRB CDR3 length was moderately but significantly shorter in type 1 diabetes patients.

The High Capacity cDNA Reverse Transcription Kit was used to reverse transcribe all of the isolated RNA, meaning that expressed TCRB transcripts were what got sequenced. Naive, central memory and regulatory T cell samples underwent deep immunoSEQ sequencing, averaging around 3.7 million total reads per sample. Sorted cells were lysed in RLT buffer and RNA was extracted with DNase-treated RNeasy Micro or Mini kits, depending on cell number. To prevent cross-contamination, each cell subset was processed individually, whereas patient and healthy donor samples were processed jointly. The immunoSEQ multiplex PCR was used to amplify TCRB sequences from cDNA, generating 87-bp fragments that spanned the CDR3 region. The amplicons were sequenced using the Illumina HiSeq platform. The original pipeline was this. Synthetic template baselines were used to correct PCR bias computationally, reads within Hamming distance 2 were collapsed, and singletons that could not be merged were discarded. Reads were aligned against IMGT so that V, D and J genes, CDR3 length and insertions or deletions at six rearrangement sites could be assigned. Within each subset, clonotype counts were normalized to sorted cell number, and only after that were true diversity and Gini coefficients computed with the tcR R package. The overlap coefficient, calculated on TCRB nucleotide sequences, was used to quantify repertoire sharing. Out-of-frame TCRB sequences from naive cells were analyzed as a proxy for the pre-selection repertoire. As stored in TCRdb, this immuneACCESS dataset retains in-frame rearrangements with V and J assigned. A fraction of the clones does not appear; measured against another copy, unresolved V genes explain less than half of the discrepancy, and the remainder lacks a known reason. From that table come the V and J calls and clone size; the DNA was used to work out D and trimming. Recorded for this sample are 300,000 to 350,000 clones; about 13% of them occurred a single time. The top ten constitute roughly 0.015% of the sample.

Each donor gave one peripheral blood draw, averaging approximately 0.12 L, which was collected into heparinised tubes. A BD FACSAria II was used to sort naive, central memory, regulatory and stem cell-like memory CD4+ T cells with a panel that included CD45RO, CCR7, CD25, CD127, CD95 and CD27. A purity above 95% was achieved for all sorted populations. PBMCs were separated immediately by Lymphoprep density gradient centrifugation and were stained directly, without being cultured. So that batch effects would be minimized, each experiment stained and sorted samples in pairs, pairing one healthy donor with one patient. As regards this clone: Its antigen remains unidentified. No clone much larger than this one lies a single base away; base qualities are absent.

This clonotype was sampled from a woman in her late teens or twenties with type 1 diabetes. The sample consisted of naive CD4+ T cells from blood. The cell subset or site label, as the study defines it: true naive CD4+ T cells.

The sequenced DNA is TGCGCCAGCAGCTTGGGACAGGGGAACTATGGCTACACCTTC. Its protein is CASSLGQGNYGYTF. The sequence joins TRBV5-1 to TRBJ1-2; the central 8 bases match TRBD1. CDR1 is given as SGHRS and CDR2 as YFSETQ, both from the germline V gene. Spanning cysteine to phenylalanine, the CDR3 consists of 14 amino acids. The sequence is cut down to CDR3 DNA, 42 bases in frame from base 1. V and J are trimmed by 0 bases and 2 bases, and the gene matches miss 0 bases of the junction.